The 5 T cell receptor beta chains below were found in one sample sequenced in a study of sequential checkpoint blockade in melanoma. Indicated treatment: randomized to nivolumab then ipilimumab (arm A) or the reverse (arm B). Sequencing used immunoSEQ multiplex PCR; TCRdb keeps in-frame clones, though not all of them. The data hold roughly 20,000 clones, with 70% to 90% observed a single time. This material consisted of CD8+ T cells sorted from blood (inferred from file names), taken from a patient given nivolumab and ipilimumab in sequence. These receptors came from a human donor with melanoma.

This chain links TRBV27 with TRBJ2-7; 11 bases match TRBD2. The CDR3 spans 16 residues. Germline CDR1 and CDR2: MNHEY and SMNVEV (reference sequence). V was pared by 8 bases and J by 2 bases, with 11 bases of the junction left unmatched. CDR3 coding DNA: TGTGCCAGCCGACTAGCGGGGCCCCCTCGAGCCTACGAGCAGTACTTC. This translates into CASRLAGPPRAYEQYF.

The chain recombines TRBV11-2 with TRBJ2-3; TRBD2 is a possible D gene (6 bases). The CDR3 sequence is 16 residues long. CDR1 and CDR2 (germline): SGHAT, FQNNGV. V shed 4 bases and J shed 5 bases, with 19 bases lying between them. The CDR3 here is CASSSPEGLGGDTQYF. The DNA for the CDR3 is TGTGCCAGCAGCTCGCCGGAGGGCCTCGGTGGAGATACGCAGTATTTT.

The chain recombines TRBV4-2 with TRBJ2-4; 11 bases are shared with TRBD1. CDR3 length: 15 amino acids. J gave up 12 bases and V 0 bases, and 7 bases lay outside the gene matches. CDR1 is LGHNA and CDR2 is YNFKEQ in the germline V gene. The CDR3 region has the DNA TGTGCCAGCAGCCAAGACCCAGGACAGGGGGCCAATCAGTACTTC. Translating gives CASSQDPGQGANQYF.

This clone is deemed medium-sized. V usage is TRBV27 and J usage is TRBJ2-7; the match to TRBD1 covers 8 bases. Germline loops: CDR1 MNHEY, CDR2 SMNVEV (reference sequence). J gave up 2 bases and V 3 bases, and 6 bases lay outside the gene matches. The CDR3 length is 15 residues. The CDR3 sequence: CASSFLGQGTYEQYF. The CDR3 nucleotides are TGTGCCAGCAGTTTTCTAGGACAGGGAACCTACGAGCAGTACTTC.

The rearrangement uses TRBV9 and TRBJ2-1; 9 positions agree with TRBD2. V dropped 4 bases and J dropped 5; count of bases not matched to a gene: 7. The CDR3 sequence is 15 residues long. CDR1 and CDR2 (germline): SGDLS, YYNGEE. The chain's CDR3 is CASSYRASGNNEQFF. CDR3 DNA: TGTGCCAGCAGCTATAGGGCTAGCGGGAACAATGAGCAGTTCTTC. Combining the CDR3 with reference TRBV9 and TRBJ2-1 gives the whole variable domain DSGVTQTPKHLITATGQRVTLRCSPRSGDLSVYWYQQSLDQGLQFLIQYYNGEERAKGNILERFSAQQFPDLHSELNLSSLELGDSALYFCASSYRASGNNEQFFGPGTRLTVL.